The 27 T cell receptor beta chains in this list originate from one sample, sequenced in a study of shared T cell receptors in the human thymus. Assay used: immunoSEQ multiplex PCR; TCRdb lists only in-frame clones, some missing. The repertoire holds around 730,000 clones, 70% to 90% seen once, with around 0.0094% in the top ten. The same data also went into a second study, on human thymus T cells.

Material for sequencing was thymocytes. The receptors shown here come from a girl under three years old with a congenital heart defect.

The CDR3 DNA follows: TGTGCCAGCAGTGAATTGACCCCCAGGGGCCTGGGTAGGACTTTCTTT. Translating gives CASSELTPRGLGRTFF. The rearrangement joins TRBV25-1 to TRBJ1-1; D is perhaps TRBD1 (6 bases). With 1 base removed from V and 12 bases from J, the gap between germline ends came to 24 bases. The germline V gene has CDR1 MGHDK and CDR2 SYGVNS. The CDR3 is made up of 16 amino acids.

This chain uses TRBV9 with TRBJ2-3; 9 bases map to TRBD2. The CDR3 consists of 17 residues. Germline loops: CDR1 SGDLS, CDR2 YYNGEE. The junction had 10 bases not matched to a gene; V was cut back by 1 base and J by 4 bases. The CDR3 spells CASSVLGGGGSADTQYF. The CDR3 coding sequence is TGTGCCAGCAGCGTACTAGGCGGGGGGGGGTCTGCAGATACGCAGTATTTT.

The chain uses TRBV6-1 and TRBJ1-6, with D uncertain. From germline, CDR1 is MNHNS and CDR2 SASEGT. V was cut by 2 bases and J by 5 bases, with 22 bases left in between. The length of the CDR3 is 19 residues. In nucleotides, the CDR3 is TGTGCCAGCAGTGAACGACTCCAATTACCGGGAGCTCATAATTCACCCCTCCACTTT. It is translated as CASSERLQLPGAHNSPLHF.

The V gene is TRBV6-1, the J gene TRBJ1-5; no definite D call. The CDR3 has 15 residues. Germline V gives CDR1 MNHNS, CDR2 SASEGT. V lost 4 bases and J 5 bases, leaving 15 bases between the germline ends. In nucleotides, the CDR3 is TGTGCCAGCAGTGGGGGAGGGTGGAGGGATCAGCCCCAGCATTTT. As protein: CASSGGGWRDQPQHF.

The V gene is TRBV27, the J gene TRBJ2-3, with 8 bases fitting TRBD1. Germline trimming cut 1 base from V and 8 bases from J; bases unmatched to any gene: 35. Germline V CDR1 and CDR2: MNHEY, SMNVEV (reference sequence). This CDR3 is 24 amino acids long. The CDR3: CASSLLAGGRNRQSGAQSGGTQYF. DNA of the CDR3: TGTGCCAGCAGTTTATTGGCAGGGGGCCGTAATCGGCAAAGTGGGGCCCAAAGTGGGGGTACGCAGTATTTT.

The chain recombines TRBV5-1 with TRBJ1-1; 8 nucleotides align to TRBD1. CDR3 length: 19 residues. Looked up from germline, CDR1 is SGHRS and CDR2 is YFSETQ. V was clipped by 2 bases and J by 1 base; unmatched bases: 16. CDR3 sequence: CASSFKRFLGQGANTEAFF. The CDR3 bases are TGCGCCAGCAGCTTTAAACGGTTTCTTGGACAGGGCGCGAACACTGAAGCTTTCTTT. Full variable domain (remainder filled in from reference TRBV5-1 and TRBJ1-1): KAGVTQTPRYLIKTRGQQVTLSCSPISGHRSVSWYQQTPGQGLQFLFEYFSETQRNKGNFPGRFSGRQFSNSRSEMNVSTLELGDSALYLCASSFKRFLGQGANTEAFFGQGTRLTVV.

V is TRBV4-2 and J is TRBJ1-3; no reliable D call. The germline V gene encodes CDR1 LGHNA and CDR2 YNFKEQ. This CDR3 spans 17 amino acids. Trimming took 1 base from V and 4 from J, leaving 17 bases between them. DNA of the CDR3: TGTGCCAGCAGCCAAGGAGCCACCAGCGAGGTGGGAAACACCATATATTTT. Translated, it gives CASSQGATSEVGNTIYF.

The rearrangement uses TRBV19 and TRBJ2-1; D unresolved. The V end was cut by 9 bases, the J end by 7 bases, with 16 bases between. The V gene's germline CDR1 is LNHDA and CDR2 SQIVND (reference sequence). The CDR3 has 13 residues. The DNA of the CDR3 is TGTGCCAGCACCCTCTCAAGCGCGAATGAGCAGTTCTTC. Residues: CASTLSSANEQFF.

The chain combines TRBV6-5 with TRBJ1-2; 7 bases agree with TRBD1. V shed 4 bases and J 10 bases; nucleotides not matched to a gene: 9. The CDR3 is 13 residues long. Looked up from germline, CDR1 is MNHEY and CDR2 is SVGAGI. The CDR3 nucleotides read TGTGCCAGCAGTTCCCAGGGGGACACCTCCTACACCTTC. Encoded protein: CASSSQGDTSYTF.

This clone was observed a single time. The gene calls are TRBV10-3 and TRBJ1-1; D not certain. The germline V gene encodes CDR1 ENHRY and CDR2 SYGVKD. V was cut by 0 bases and J by 0 bases, with 8 bases left in between. CDR3 size: 15 residues. The CDR3 DNA follows: TGTGCCATCAGTGAGTCGCCGGTTATGAACACTGAAGCTTTCTTT. It specifies CAISESPVMNTEAFF.

The V gene is TRBV6-6, the J gene TRBJ1-4; the match to TRBD1 covers 8 bases. The CDR3 spans 15 residues. Unmatched junction bases numbered 11, after V lost 6 bases and J lost 8 bases. Germline CDR1 reads MNHNY; CDR2 reads SVGAGI (reference sequence). CDR3 sequence (DNA): TGTGCCAGCAGCCCTCGGCAGGGGGCGAAGGAAAAACTGTTTTTT. It codes for CASSPRQGAKEKLFF.

This chain's CDR3 is CASSLNPLTLRGEHGYTF. The CDR3 DNA reads TGTGCCAGCAGCTTGAACCCATTGACCCTCAGGGGAGAACACGGCTACACCTTC. The chain has TRBV11-2 and TRBJ1-2; TRBD1 is a possible D gene (6 bases). CDR1 is SGHAT and CDR2 is FQNNGV in the germline V gene. There are 18 residues in the CDR3. Trimming cost V 3 bases and J 8 bases, with 28 bases left between them. The full variable domain, with the rest looked up from reference TRBV11-2 and TRBJ1-2, is EAGVAQSPRYKIIEKRQSVAFWCNPISGHATLYWYQQILGQGPKLLIQFQNNGVVDDSQLPKDRFSAERLKGVDSTLKIQPAKLEDSAVYLCASSLNPLTLRGEHGYTFGSGTRLTVV.

This clone was counted a few times. This sequence joins TRBV4-1 and TRBJ1-1; D uncertain. Trimming removed 0 bases from V and 8 bases from J, with 7 bases in between. Per the germline V gene, CDR1 is MGHRA and CDR2 is YSYEKL. The CDR3 contains 12 residues. The CDR3 loop reads CASSQEGSEAFF. The CDR3 DNA reads TGCGCCAGCAGCCAAGAGGGCAGCGAAGCTTTCTTT.

The chain employs TRBV9 and TRBJ2-1; 12 bases are a match to TRBD2. V shed 3 bases, J shed 5 bases, and the junction held 6 bases outside the gene matches. The CDR3 sequence is 16 residues long. CDR1 is SGDLS, CDR2 YYNGEE, per germline. Written as DNA, the CDR3 is TGTGCCAGCAGCGGGGGGACTAGCGGGTACAACAATGAGCAGTTCTTC. This translates into CASSGGTSGYNNEQFF.

The chain has TRBV30 and TRBJ1-1; the D gene is possibly TRBD1 (5 bases). Trimming cost V 2 bases and J 1 base, with 26 bases left between them. The CDR3 runs 19 residues. Per the germline V gene, CDR1 is GTSNPN and CDR2 is SVGIG (reference sequence). The CDR3 bases are TGTGCCTGGAGTCCCCTCGGGTATCGGACACGGGAGGCGAACACTGAAGCTTTCTTT. Translating it yields CAWSPLGYRTREANTEAFF.

This clone was detected only a few times. This rearrangement joins TRBV19 to TRBJ2-3; D call uncertain. CDR3 size: 14 residues. Germline V gene sequence: CDR1 LNHDA, CDR2 SQIVND (reference sequence). Trimming took 6 bases from V and 4 from J, leaving 14 bases between them. The CDR3 bases are TGTGCCAGTAGCCCAATCCCATCCCCAGATACGCAGTATTTT. This codes for CASSPIPSPDTQYF.

This clone has only one observation. The same CDR3 also results from other DNA sequences found in this sample. The CDR3 region has the DNA TGTGCCAGCAGCTTGTTCTCCTATAGCAATCAGCCCCAGCATTTT. It translates to CASSLFSYSNQPQHF. The rearrangement joins TRBV5-6 to TRBJ1-5; unclear D gene. Deletions cut 1 base from V and 0 bases from J, with 8 bases between. The germline V gene encodes CDR1 SGHDT and CDR2 YYEEEE. This CDR3 contains 15 residues.

The gene calls are TRBV7-9 and TRBJ1-2, with D tentatively TRBD1 (5 bases). Trimming stripped 4 bases from V and 5 bases from J, with 23 bases between. Germline loops: CDR1 SEHNR, CDR2 FQNEAQ (reference sequence). The CDR3 totals 17 residues. The CDR3 DNA follows: TGTGCCAGCAGCTCGGGGGAATTGGTCCCCTTGAGATATGGCTACACCTTC. Translation gives CASSSGELVPLRYGYTF.

V usage is TRBV7-6 and J usage is TRBJ1-3, with D tentatively TRBD1 (5 bases). V lost 5 bases, J lost 0 bases, and 8 bases lay in between. The CDR3 covers 14 residues. CDR1 and CDR2 from the germline V gene are SGHVS and FNYEAQ. The CDR3 DNA reads TGTGCCAGCAGCGTTGACAGCTCTGGAAACACCATATATTTT. Encoded protein: CASSVDSSGNTIYF. Variable domain in full (rest from reference TRBV7-6 and TRBJ1-3): GAGVSQSPRYKVTKRGQDVALRCDPISGHVSLYWYRQALGQGPEFLTYFNYEAQQDKSGLPNDRFSAERPEGSISTLTIQRTEQRDSAMYRCASSVDSSGNTIYFGEGSWLTVV.

This clone was detected a few times. The V call is TRBV4-3, the J call TRBJ2-3, with a weak D call TRBD1 (6 bases). Trimming stripped 1 base from V and 6 bases from J, with 29 bases between. The CDR3 spans 20 residues. Germline V gene lookup returns CDR1 LGHNA and CDR2 YSLEER. CDR3 in amino acids: CASSQAEPDSLNAEWDTQYF. The DNA for the CDR3 is TGCGCCAGCAGCCAAGCCGAACCGGACAGTCTGAACGCCGAGTGGGATACGCAGTATTTT.

This clone was seen a single time. This chain connects TRBV15 to TRBJ2-2; 11 bases align to TRBD1. This CDR3 region has 17 residues. CDR1 LNHNV and CDR2 YYDKDF come from the germline V gene (reference sequence). The V segment lost 0 bases and the J segment 4 bases; nucleotides outside the gene matches: 4. CDR3 protein: CATSRDLGTGGTGELFF. The CDR3 region has the DNA TGTGCCACCAGCAGAGATCTGGGGACAGGGGGCACCGGGGAGCTGTTTTTT.

The rearrangement joins TRBV27 to TRBJ2-1; 7 bases line up with TRBD1. J lost 7 bases, V lost 2 bases, and 5 bases had no gene match. Germline CDR1 reads MNHEY; CDR2 reads SMNVEV (reference sequence). This CDR3 comprises 14 residues. CDR3 protein: CASSLEGAWNEQFF. The CDR3 nucleotides read TGTGCCAGCAGTTTAGAGGGGGCATGGAATGAGCAGTTCTTC.

V is TRBV28 and J is TRBJ1-5, with TRBD1 identical over 9 bases. Germline values: CDR1 MDHEN, CDR2 SYDVKM. Losses at the gene ends were 6 bases for V and 9 bases for J; bases not matched to a gene: 18. This CDR3 is 17 amino acids long. This CDR3 is CASSSRPGQGYLGPQHF. DNA of the CDR3: TGTGCCAGCAGCTCCCGCCCGGGACAGGGCTACCTGGGGCCCCAGCATTTT. Looking up the rest from reference TRBV28 and TRBJ1-5 gives the full variable domain: DVKVTQSSRYLVKRTGEKVFLECVQDMDHENMFWYRQDPGLGLRLIYFSYDVKMKEKGDIPEGYSVSREKKERFSLILESASTNQTSMYLCASSSRPGQGYLGPQHFGDGTRLSIL.

This clone was detected a few times. This chain joins TRBV6-5 and TRBJ1-4; D ambiguous. Trimming removed 6 bases from V and 0 bases from J, with 8 bases in between. This CDR3 spans 14 amino acids. Germline CDR1 and CDR2: MNHEY and SVGAGI. CDR3 nucleotide sequence: TGTGCCAGCAGGAAGCGAACAACTAATGAAAAACTGTTTTTT. Encoded protein: CASRKRTTNEKLFF.

This clone came up once. The chain combines TRBV6-5 with TRBJ1-1; 9 bases match TRBD1. Germline V CDR1 and CDR2: MNHEY, SVGAGI. This CDR3 spans 13 amino acids. V dropped 10 bases and J dropped 3; count of bases not matched to a gene: 6. In DNA form, the CDR3 reads TGTGCCACCGTTGGACAGGGGCACACTGAAGCTTTCTTT. This gives the protein CATVGQGHTEAFF.

The chain links TRBV4-1 to TRBJ2-1, with TRBD1 matching over 7 bases. V gave up 0 bases and J gave up 2 bases; unmatched junction bases: 16. The CDR3 consists of 20 residues. Germline values: CDR1 MGHRA, CDR2 YSYEKL. In DNA, the CDR3 is TGCGCCAGCAGCCAAGATGTTGTGGGACAGTCCCTGGATACCTACAATGAGCAGTTCTTC. Protein product: CASSQDVVGQSLDTYNEQFF.

The chain couples TRBV7-2 to TRBJ2-1; perhaps TRBD1 as D (6 bases). CDR3 length: 13 residues. CDR1 is SGHTA and CDR2 is FQGNSA in the germline V gene. V dropped 1 base and J dropped 10 bases, with 11 bases sitting between them. The CDR3 region has the DNA TGTGCCAGCAGCTTAGTGGGGGCAGGGGAGCAGTTCTTC. It specifies CASSLVGAGEQFF. Based on the CDR3 plus reference TRBV7-2 and TRBJ2-1, the full variable domain is GAGVSQSPSNKVTEKGKDVELRCDPISGHTALYWYRQSLGQGLEFLIYFQGNSAPDKSGLPSDRFSAERTGGSVSTLTIQRTQQEDSAVYLCASSLVGAGEQFFGPGTRLTVL.